The entry below describes one T cell receptor (beta chain). This receptor's antigen is unknown. Within one base of it there is no much larger clone, and no base qualities were kept. A MiSeq instrument was used for deep resolution sequencing, which targeted depths ranging from 1 in 1 million up to 1 in 200,000 T cells, with coverage averaging 10x for each clonotype. The immunoSEQ hsTCRB Kit was used to generate the TCR beta libraries. On the authors' methods: Data were analyzed with ImmunoSEQ Data Assistant and ImmunoSEQ Analyzer, with V, D and J genes assigned per IMGT definitions. Clonality was computed as one minus normalized Shannon entropy of productive rearrangement frequencies, ranging from 0 to 1. Only overrepresented clonotypes making up at least 0.05% of the repertoire of each patient were included in the public clonotype analysis. More than ten repertoires from age-matched healthy donors, obtained from immuneACCESS, served as clonality controls. TCRdb carries this immuneACCESS record with in-frame sequences only. Its versions omit some clonotypes, under half of them owing to an unresolved V gene in the studies checked, with the rest unexplained. That table gives V, J and clone size, and the DNA gave D and trimming. The sample data list 50,000 to 75,000 clones, and approximately 71% of these were observed just once. Of the sample, about 45% is held by the ten largest clones.

According to the study, the label for this sample's time point signals: 12 months on ibrutinib. For TCR beta library preparation, approximately 2 micrograms of genomic DNA was extracted from cryopreserved PBMCs. Longitudinal blood samples from CLL patients on ibrutinib monotherapy were analyzed using high-throughput TCR beta sequencing. The patients took part in an open-label, single-center phase 2 trial of ibrutinib monotherapy. The sample comes from a study of cytotoxic CD8 clonotypes in ibrutinib-treated CLL (dated by TCRdb to about 2021). With respect to the entire study: In this cohort, over 14 patients were treatment-naive and fewer than 13 were relapsed/refractory, while about 17 had unmutated IGHV. An average of 255,043 productive templates and 80,000 to 100,000 productive rearrangements was obtained per sample. The response samples were drawn at a median of approximately 11 months into treatment, with a range of about 6 to 40 months. Responses were partial in some 24 patients and complete in 2; after median 68 months follow-up, about 14 stayed in remission and approximately 12 progressed. Of the approximately 90 people in the trial, around 24 had longitudinal samples available. Every remission and progressive disease sample was obtained while ibrutinib was still being received by the patients. Cryopreserved peripheral blood mononuclear cells were obtained before treatment, at response, and at either sustained remission or disease progression.

What the study reported, not specific to this receptor: Baseline clonality exceeded that of age-matched healthy donors and correlated strongly with circulating CD8+ T-cell counts. Sampling times were not matched between sustained-remission and progressing patients, and lymph node repertoires were not studied. At ibrutinib response clonality went up, during sustained remission it held steady, and at progression it dropped back toward baseline. Public clonotypes were rare and either contracted or stayed stable during treatment, and the rise in clonality at ibrutinib response reflected the expansion of private clonotypes.

This sample comprised PBMCs, obtained after 12 months of ibrutinib treatment. The TCR originated in a human donor with chronic lymphocytic leukemia.

The nucleotide sequence reads as follows: TGCGCCAGCAGCCAAGCAGCCCCAGGGAGCTCCTACGAGCAGTACTTC. Translated, this gives CASSQAAPGSSYEQYF. The sequence links TRBV4-1 to TRBJ2-7; the D call could be TRBD1 or TRBD2, with each sharing 5 bases. Including cysteine and phenylalanine, the CDR3 has 16 amino acids. Only the CDR3 DNA is retained, 48 bases long and in frame from the first base. The junction shows trimming of 1 base on V and 0 bases on J, plus 13 bases between the germline ends. The germline V gene sets CDR1 to MGHRA and CDR2 to YSYEKL.